The 25 T cell receptor beta chains below were found in one sample sequenced in a study of T cell repertoires in cytomegalovirus infection. TCRdb reprocessed the reads via MiXCR and lists one record per CDR3 protein. Altogether about 330,000 distinct CDR3 sequences are present, nearly 35% being singletons, with the ten largest covering about 14%. These receptors have no known antigen. The specimen was cultured PBMCs, collected from culture after CMV antigen stimulation. These receptors were taken from a human donor in good health (CMV status not recorded). Some clones in this sample may be carry-over from other donors' samples.

The chain joins TRBV6-2 or TRBV6-3 to TRBJ1-2; 8 nucleotides align to TRBD1. V trimming: 2 bases; J trimming: 7 bases; junction bases outside the gene matches: 18. Germline loops: CDR1 MNHEY, CDR2 SVGEGT. This CDR3 is built from 18 residues. Here the CDR3 DNA reads TGTGCCAGCAGTTACCTGGGACAGGTCGCATCTAAAATCGGTGGCTACACCTTC. Translation gives CASSYLGQVASKIGGYTF.

This clonotype has only a few counts. This chain links TRBV7-2 with TRBJ2-7; 12 positions agree with TRBD1. Per the germline V gene, CDR1 is SGHTA and CDR2 is FQGNSA. This CDR3 contains 14 residues. With V trimmed by 4 bases and J by 7 bases, 5 bases remained unmatched. DNA of the CDR3: TGTGCCAGCAGCTCGGGACAGGGGGCCCGGGAGCAGTACTTC. Translating gives CASSSGQGAREQYF.

This clonotype turned up a few times. V is TRBV15 and J is TRBJ1-5, with D unresolved. There are 13 residues in the CDR3. Trimming shortened V by 0 bases and J by 7 bases, and 7 bases separated the two germline ends. From germline, CDR1 is LNHNV and CDR2 YYDKDF (reference sequence). CDR3 DNA sequence: TGTGCCACCAGCAGAGATCGACCGCAGCCCCAGCATTTT. Translation: CATSRDRPQPQHF.

This clonotype was recorded a few times. The CDR3 loop is CASSLGLAGASREQFF. CDR3 nucleotide sequence: TGTGCCAGCAGCCTCGGACTAGCGGGAGCCTCCAGAGAGCAGTTCTTC. The chain employs TRBV7-3 and TRBJ2-1; 13 bases match TRBD2. CDR1 is SGHTA, CDR2 FQGTGA, per germline. The CDR3 extends over 16 amino acids. The trim removed 5 bases at V and 10 bases at J, leaving 11 bases unmatched.

This clonotype was found a few times. The chain joins TRBV12-3 or TRBV12-4 to TRBJ1-2; the D gene is possibly TRBD1 (5 bases). Trimming cost V 5 bases and J 4 bases, with 11 bases left between them. The CDR3 extends over 13 amino acids. CDR3 in amino acids: CASSRDSPYGYTF. The CDR3 nucleotides read TGTGCCAGCAGTCGAGACAGCCCCTATGGCTACACCTTC.

As for this clonotype: This may stem from a read error, because a much larger clone lies one nucleotide away. The V call is TRBV6-2 or TRBV6-3, the J call TRBJ2-5, with 10 nucleotides matching TRBD2. This CDR3 is built from 14 residues. The germline CDR1 and CDR2 sequences are MNHEY and SVGEGT. Losses at the gene ends were 2 bases for V and 5 bases for J; bases not matched to a gene: 2. The CDR3 reads CASSYGTSVETQYF. Here the CDR3 DNA reads TGTGCCAGCAGTTACGGGACTAGCGTTGAGACCCAGTACTTC.

In this sample, this clonotype turned up a few times. The gene calls are TRBV7-2 and TRBJ1-5, with 9 bases fitting TRBD1. The trim removed 1 base at V and 11 bases at J, leaving 12 bases unmatched. Germline V CDR1 and CDR2: SGHTA, FQGNSA. This CDR3 has 16 residues. CDR3 residues: CASSLVGTGTLRTQHF. The CDR3 DNA reads TGTGCCAGCAGCTTAGTGGGGACAGGGACCTTAAGGACCCAGCATTTT. The variable domain in full, with the rest retrieved from reference TRBV7-2 and TRBJ1-5, is GAGVSQSPSNKVTEKGKDVELRCDPISGHTALYWYRQSLGQGLEFLIYFQGNSAPDKSGLPSDRFSAERTGGSVSTLTIQRTQQEDSAVYLCASSLVGTGTLRTQHFGDGTRLSIL.

The chain has TRBV10-1 and TRBJ1-5; D unclear. Trimming removed 4 bases from V and 3 bases from J, with 7 bases in between. The CDR3 covers 13 residues. The V gene's germline CDR1 is WNHNN and CDR2 SYGVQD (reference sequence). The CDR3 here is CASSGANNQPQHF. CDR3 DNA sequence: TGCGCCAGCAGTGGGGCTAACAATCAGCCCCAGCATTTT.

The gene calls are TRBV10-3 and TRBJ2-1, with TRBD2 as a possible D gene (6 bases). Germline assignment: CDR1 ENHRY and CDR2 SYGVKD. Trimming took off 6 bases at V and 2 bases at J, with 14 bases between the two ends. This CDR3 contains 15 residues. Here the CDR3 reads CAIRPAAGTYNEQFF. The CDR3 DNA reads as TGTGCCATCAGACCGGCGGCGGGAACCTACAATGAGCAGTTCTTC.

This clonotype came up many times. This chain links TRBV7-6 with TRBJ2-1; 8 bases align to TRBD1. CDR1 is SGHVS, CDR2 FNYEAQ, per germline. This CDR3 is 14 amino acids long. The V segment lost 1 base and the J segment 9 bases; nucleotides outside the gene matches: 5. CDR3 sequence: CASSLVAGGGEQFF. The CDR3 region has the DNA TGTGCCAGCAGCTTAGTCGCAGGGGGCGGTGAGCAGTTCTTC. Variable domain in full (rest from reference TRBV7-6 and TRBJ2-1): GAGVSQSPRYKVTKRGQDVALRCDPISGHVSLYWYRQALGQGPEFLTYFNYEAQQDKSGLPNDRFSAERPEGSISTLTIQRTEQRDSAMYRCASSLVAGGGEQFFGPGTRLTVL.

This clonotype was found once. The chain recombines TRBV25-1 with TRBJ1-5, with a weak D call TRBD1 (5 bases). Germline V gives CDR1 MGHDK, CDR2 SYGVNS. V was trimmed by 9 bases and J by 5 bases, leaving 20 bases between them. The CDR3 totals 15 residues. The CDR3 DNA is TGTGCCAGTCAGAGATATGACAGTTTCTATCAGCCCCAGCATTTT. Its protein is CASQRYDSFYQPQHF.

The CDR3 here is CASSQEKSGRLGETQYF. DNA for the CDR3: TGCGCCAGCAGCCAAGAGAAGAGCGGGAGATTGGGAGAGACCCAGTACTTC. The J gene is TRBJ2-5, the V gene TRBV4-1; TRBD2 matches at 8 bases. V gave up 0 bases and J gave up 4 bases; unmatched junction bases: 10. This CDR3 has 17 residues. Looked up from germline, CDR1 is MGHRA and CDR2 is YSYEKL.

The chain is built from TRBV6-2 or TRBV6-3 and TRBJ1-1; a possible D gene is TRBD1 (5 bases). CDR1 and CDR2 (germline): MNHEY, SVGEGT. This CDR3 region has 16 residues. V was cut by 2 bases and J by 1 base, with 14 bases left in between. The CDR3 spells CASSYAPTVGNTEAFF. The CDR3 DNA sequence: TGTGCCAGCAGTTACGCCCCGACAGTGGGGAACACTGAAGCTTTCTTT.

This sequence joins TRBV7-6 and TRBJ1-1, with 7 bases identical to TRBD1. Germline V gene lookup returns CDR1 SGHVS and CDR2 FNYEAQ. This CDR3 has 14 residues. Trimming at V came to 7 bases and at J to 3 bases, leaving 8 bases not matched to a gene. The CDR3 DNA is TGTGCCAGCACCGAGGGGGCGGGAGACACTGAAGCTTTCTTT. This encodes CASTEGAGDTEAFF.

The chain uses TRBV28 and TRBJ2-7, with D possibly matching TRBD1 (6 bases). Trimming took off 5 bases at V and 0 bases at J, with 14 bases between the two ends. CDR3 length: 15 residues. CDR1 and CDR2 from the germline V gene are MDHEN and SYDVKM. As DNA, the CDR3 is TGTGCCAGCAGTGCCCCCAGGGGAAGCTCCTACGAGCAGTACTTC. Translated: CASSAPRGSSYEQYF.

The chain combines TRBV2 with TRBJ2-5; no firm D call. The V end was cut by 8 bases, the J end by 2 bases, with 9 bases between. This CDR3 is 12 amino acids long. Germline-derived CDR1 and CDR2 are SNHLY and FYNNEI. The CDR3 DNA sequence: TGTGCCAGCGGGCCAGCACAAGAGACCCAGTACTTC. Translated, it gives CASGPAQETQYF.

CDR3 nucleotide sequence: TGTGCCAGCAGCTCTCAAGTAATAGAGACTGAAGCTTTCTTT. Encoded protein: CASSSQVIETEAFF. The chain links TRBV5-4 to TRBJ1-1; D gene uncertain. CDR3 size: 14 residues. CDR1 is SGHNT and CDR2 is YYREEE in the germline V gene (reference sequence). V lost 3 bases and J 5 bases, leaving 14 bases between the germline ends.

The V call is TRBV12-3 or TRBV12-4, the J call TRBJ2-2; 7 nucleotides align to TRBD2. The junction had 12 bases not matched to a gene; V was cut back by 5 bases and J by 6 bases. The CDR3 spans 16 residues. The CDR3 nucleotides read TGTGCCAGCAGTCCACGGACTAGTAAGAGCGCCGGGGAGCTGTTTTTT. Encoded protein: CASSPRTSKSAGELFF.

In this sample, this clonotype turned up many times. The chain recombines TRBV7-2 with TRBJ1-4; no definite D call. The CDR3 spans 15 residues. Trimming removed 5 bases at V and 8 bases at J, with 18 bases between. CDR1 is SGHTA and CDR2 is FQGNSA in the germline V gene. The CDR3 reads CASSQDGRIGEKLFF. Written as DNA, the CDR3 is TGTGCCAGCAGCCAGGACGGAAGAATAGGGGAAAAACTGTTTTTT.

The rearrangement uses TRBV28 and TRBJ1-1, with 8 bases fitting TRBD1. Germline values: CDR1 MDHEN, CDR2 SYDVKM. V dropped 6 bases and J dropped 0; count of bases not matched to a gene: 6. This CDR3 region has 15 residues. The CDR3, as DNA: TGTGCCAGCAGAGTACAGGGGGTCATGAACACTGAAGCTTTCTTT. Translated, it gives CASRVQGVMNTEAFF.

This clonotype was recorded at least ten times. The rearrangement links TRBV7-6 to TRBJ2-6; D unclear. V lost 2 bases and J lost 0, with 11 bases in between. CDR3 length equals 17 residues. Germline V gives CDR1 SGHVS, CDR2 FNYEAQ. The CDR3 region is CASSLRPSNSGANVLTF. For the CDR3, the DNA is TGTGCCAGCAGCTTACGACCGTCAAACTCTGGGGCCAACGTCCTGACTTTC.

This clonotype was found many times. This chain connects TRBV7-3 to TRBJ2-1; 9 positions agree with TRBD2. V trimming: 2 bases; J trimming: 5 bases; junction bases outside the gene matches: 16. This CDR3 is 19 amino acids long. CDR1 is SGHTA and CDR2 is FQGTGA in the germline V gene. Here the CDR3 reads CASSLRSWPGLAGHNEQFF. The CDR3 DNA is TGTGCCAGCAGCTTACGGAGCTGGCCTGGGCTAGCGGGGCACAATGAGCAGTTCTTC.

This clonotype has a count of ten or more. The chain is built from TRBV19 and TRBJ2-1, with a weak D call TRBD2 (6 bases). Germline CDR1 is LNHDA and CDR2 is SQIVND (reference sequence). V lost 4 bases to trimming and J lost 9 bases, with 19 bases between them. The CDR3 has 15 residues. CDR3 in amino acids: CASSTPGGREGEQFF. Here the CDR3 DNA reads TGTGCCAGTAGTACCCCCGGAGGGCGGGAAGGTGAGCAGTTCTTC.

This clonotype has only a few counts. The rearrangement uses TRBV30 and TRBJ2-5; D uncertain. Germline V lookup: CDR1 GTSNPN, CDR2 SVGIG (reference sequence). The V end lost 3 bases, the J end lost 3 bases, and 14 bases lay between the germline ends. The CDR3 is made up of 14 amino acids. DNA of the CDR3: TGTGCCTGGAGGGGATGGGGTCGTAAAGAGACCCAGTACTTC. Translated, it gives CAWRGWGRKETQYF.

The table lists this clonotype with a few counts. This sequence joins TRBV5-4 and TRBJ2-5; 7 bases align to TRBD2. This CDR3 spans 14 amino acids. Trimming took 4 bases from V and 2 from J; bases not matched to a gene: 5. Germline assignment: CDR1 SGHNT and CDR2 YYREEE (reference sequence). This CDR3 is CASSAGTTQETQYF. CDR3 coding DNA: TGTGCCAGCAGCGCCGGGACTACGCAAGAGACCCAGTACTTC. The full variable domain, completed using reference TRBV5-4 and TRBJ2-5, is ETGVTQSPTHLIKTRGQQVTLRCSSQSGHNTVSWYQQALGQGPQFIFQYYREEENGRGNFPPRFSGLQFPNYSSELNVNALELDDSALYLCASSAGTTQETQYFGPGTRLLVL.